The source of this T cell receptor (beta chain) is a study of blood T cell repertoires in COVID-19. Background on the study: In each case, the material was cDNA or gDNA derived from T cells, B-cell-depleted T cells, or PBMCs.

CDR3 length: 14 amino acids. Germline V lookup: CDR1 KGHSH, CDR2 LQKENI. V gave up 2 bases and J gave up 1 base; unmatched junction bases: 1. As processed by the authors: Estimation of nucleated cell counts was performed using reference gene primer amplification. Profiling relied on immunoSEQ multiplex PCR, and the TCRdb table lists in-frame clones only, not all of them. For V, J and clone size, that table is used; D and trimming come from the DNA. The sample carries fewer than 80,000 clones, 85% to 90% recorded once. The sequencing input was peripheral blood. The TCR originated in a human donor in a cohort sampled during active COVID-19. This chain connects TRBV18 to TRBJ1-1; TRBD1 matches at 7 bases. CDR3 in amino acids: CASSPGTENTEAFF. In DNA form, the CDR3 reads TGTGCCAGCTCACCAGGGACAGAGAACACTGAAGCTTTCTTT.